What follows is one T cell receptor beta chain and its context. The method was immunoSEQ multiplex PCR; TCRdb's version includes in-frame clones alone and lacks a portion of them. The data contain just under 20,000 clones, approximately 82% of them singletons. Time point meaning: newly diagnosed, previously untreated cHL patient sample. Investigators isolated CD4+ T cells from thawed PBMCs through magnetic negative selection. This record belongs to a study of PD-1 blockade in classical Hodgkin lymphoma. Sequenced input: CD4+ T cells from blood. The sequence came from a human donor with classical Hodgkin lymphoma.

This CDR3 reads CASSSLRPTHSSYNEQFF. In DNA form, the CDR3 reads TGTGCCAGCAGCTCGTTACGGCCCACCCATAGCTCCTACAATGAGCAGTTCTTC. The chain has TRBV7-2 and TRBJ2-1; no firm D call. Germline V gene sequence: CDR1 SGHTA, CDR2 FQGNSA. V was clipped by 4 bases and J by 0 bases, with 19 bases between them. The CDR3 sequence is 18 residues long.